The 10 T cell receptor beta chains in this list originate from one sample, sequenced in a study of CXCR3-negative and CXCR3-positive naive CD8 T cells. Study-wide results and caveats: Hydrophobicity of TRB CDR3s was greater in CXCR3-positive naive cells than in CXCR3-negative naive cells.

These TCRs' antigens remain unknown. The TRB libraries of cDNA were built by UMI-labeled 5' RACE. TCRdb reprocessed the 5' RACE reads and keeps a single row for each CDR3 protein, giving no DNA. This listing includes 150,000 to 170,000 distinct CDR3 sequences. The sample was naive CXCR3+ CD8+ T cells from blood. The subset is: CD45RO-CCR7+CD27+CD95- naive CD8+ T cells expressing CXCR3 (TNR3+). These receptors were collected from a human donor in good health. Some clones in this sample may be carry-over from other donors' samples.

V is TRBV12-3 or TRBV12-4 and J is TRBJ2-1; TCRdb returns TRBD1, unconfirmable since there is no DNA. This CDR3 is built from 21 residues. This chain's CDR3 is CASSYGPSRGKRGGPYNEQFF.

CDR3 protein: CSAQPDGVGAQPQHF. This chain links TRBV20-1 with TRBJ1-5; TCRdb designates TRBD1, a call that cannot be tested without DNA. The CDR3 covers 15 residues. Germline V gene lookup returns CDR1 DFQATT and CDR2 SNEGSKA (reference sequence).

The CDR3 protein is CASSPSYGYQGGRIETQYF. V gene TRBV7-9 combines with J gene TRBJ2-5; TCRdb selects TRBD1, and the lack of DNA leaves this call unchecked. The CDR3 is 19 residues long. Germline V gives CDR1 SEHNR, CDR2 FQNEAQ (reference sequence).

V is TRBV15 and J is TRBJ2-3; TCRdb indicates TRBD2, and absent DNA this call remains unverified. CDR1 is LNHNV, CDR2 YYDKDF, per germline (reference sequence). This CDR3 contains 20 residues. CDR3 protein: CATSRDDVLAGAPGTDTQYF.

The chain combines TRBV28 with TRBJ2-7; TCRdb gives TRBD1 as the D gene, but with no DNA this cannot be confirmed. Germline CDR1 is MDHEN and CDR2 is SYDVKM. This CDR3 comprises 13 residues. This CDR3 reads CASRPGVSYEQYF.

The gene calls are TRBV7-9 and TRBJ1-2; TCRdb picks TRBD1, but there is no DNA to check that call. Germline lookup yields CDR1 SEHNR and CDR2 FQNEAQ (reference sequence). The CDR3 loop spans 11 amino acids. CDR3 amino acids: CGTGSIHGYTF.

The CDR3 region is CASSHWGWGNRDEQFF. V is TRBV19 and J is TRBJ2-1; checking the TCRdb D call of TRBD1 is not possible without DNA. The CDR3 covers 16 residues. Per the germline V gene, CDR1 is LNHDA and CDR2 is SQIVND (reference sequence).

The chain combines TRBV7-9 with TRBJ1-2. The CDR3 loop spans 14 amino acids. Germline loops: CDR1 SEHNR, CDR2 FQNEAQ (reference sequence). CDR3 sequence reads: CASSLGQEFYGYTF.

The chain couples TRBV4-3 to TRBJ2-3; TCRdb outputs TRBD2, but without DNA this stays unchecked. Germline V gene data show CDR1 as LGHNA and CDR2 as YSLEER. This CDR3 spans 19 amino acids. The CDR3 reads CASSQQGLAGGERTDTQYF.

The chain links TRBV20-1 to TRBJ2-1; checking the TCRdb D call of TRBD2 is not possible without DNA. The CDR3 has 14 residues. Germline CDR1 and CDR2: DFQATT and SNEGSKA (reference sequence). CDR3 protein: CSARDPDYRRVGFF.